This T cell receptor (beta chain) was observed in a study of siplizumab effects on memory and regulatory T cells (dated by TCRdb to the late 2010s). About the study as a whole: The effect of the anti-CD2 antibody siplizumab on alloreactive T-cell subsets was examined in allogeneic mixed lymphocyte reactions constructed from human PBMCs.

Library preparation was by the immunoSEQ multiplex PCR assay. Each sample had 85,000 to 100,000 TCR templates assayed by the deep sequencing platform. Genomic DNA extracted from sorted T cells was used for TCRbeta CDR3 sequencing. The published analysis was carried out like this. The R programming language was used for clonal analysis of TCRbeta CDR3 data. Comparing unstimulated samples against CFSE-low samples taken after the reaction was how alloreactive CD4+ and CD8+ clones were defined. Regulatory or non-regulatory origin of alloreactive CD4+ clones was assigned by matching sequences to the sorted unstimulated Treg and non-Treg repertoires. What TCRdb holds here is the immuneACCESS table cut down to in-frame rearrangements. Part of the clones is not present; checked against another copy, under half of the missing clones reflect an unresolved V gene, and the others are unexplained. The D gene and trimming were derived from the DNA, and the V and J assignments and clone size from that table. The sample data list about 62,000 clones, and 65% to 80% of these were observed just once. Clones ranked in the top ten supply 0.42% of the sample.

In addition, sequencing in three donor pairs included unstimulated CD8+ effector memory subsets alongside CD4+ naive, CD8+ naive, CD8+ TEMRA and CD4+ memory subsets. Sorted unstimulated T cells and proliferating T cells recovered from mixed lymphocyte reactions were subjected to TCRbeta CDR3 sequencing. Fresh whole blood from ten to eleven HLA-typed healthy donors served as the source for isolating PBMCs. Via the germline V gene, CDR1 is SGHRS and CDR2 YFSETQ. From the cysteine through the phenylalanine, the CDR3 covers 17 amino acids. Only CDR3 DNA remains: 51 bases, in frame from the first base. The V end gives up 4 bases and the J end 8 bases, leaving 13 bases in the junction not matched to a gene. A note on this clone: Its specific antigen is unknown. Base quality data are lacking; no much larger clone is found one base away.

Overall study outcomes, separate from this receptor: In reactions with siplizumab, an average of approximately 70% of mappable alloreactive CD4+ clones were Treg-derived, compared with 26.9% in control reactions. The cumulative frequency of alloreactive sequences traceable to unstimulated CD4+ memory T cells was significantly reduced by siplizumab. Sequences below about 10^-5 frequency were poorly captured, so only a minor fraction of alloreactive clones could be mapped to unstimulated subsets. Greater diversity appeared to be present in unstimulated naive T cells than in memory T cells, and a substantial contribution to the alloresponse seemed to be made by naive cells. Roughly 80-96% of proliferating CD4+ or CD8+ clones could not be assigned a naive or memory phenotype. The suppressive function of proliferating Tregs from siplizumab cultures was not functionally confirmed.

The chain links TRBV5-1 with TRBJ2-1; 12 junctional bases match TRBD2. The TCR originated in a human donor in good health. The sequencing sample was made of memory CD4+ T cells sorted from blood. The sample's cell subset or site label, in plain terms: unstimulated CD4+ memory T cells. CDR3 region: CASSTGSSGGASHEQFF. The DNA reads as follows: TGCGCCAGCAGCACTGGCTCTAGCGGGGGGGCAAGCCATGAGCAGTTCTTC.